The sequence of this TCR beta chain was determined in a study of blood T cells in healthy people across ages (dated by TCRdb to 2014 to 2015). Notes on the research overall: Template switching captured roughly one uniquely barcoded TCR beta cDNA molecule per two T cells in model experiments. To track age-related changes in TCR beta repertoire diversity, the study relied on deep sequencing normalized with unique cDNA molecular identifiers. The donors were split into four age groups: young (average about 16 years), middle-aged (about 40), aged (over 55) and long-lived (approximately 80). To avoid experimental bias, donors of different ages were distributed randomly across sequencing lanes. Using the same blood draw, the study looked at two additional independent replicas of 1 million unique cDNA reads for two donors, one aged 18 to 29 and the other aged 80 or older. General study outcomes and caveats: Bulk unsorted PBMC profiling prevented conclusive comparison of naive and antigen-experienced compartments. Observed TCR beta diversity per million T cells fell roughly linearly with age, and a significant reduction was already apparent by age around 40. Estimates of total diversity based on one million sequenced T cells were regarded as lower bounds and as underestimates. The CMV infection status of donors was not known, potentially confounding age-related changes in expanded clonotypes. There was a strong correlation between observed TCR beta diversity and the percentage of naive T cells measured by flow cytometry. Compared with the aged group, the long-lived group had more naive CD4+ T cells, fewer expanded clones and increased TCR diversity, a pattern suggesting age selection.

The 39 donors, aged roughly 6 to 95 years, were systemically healthy Caucasian individuals from Russia. Approximately 11 milliliters of peripheral blood were drawn from each donor into EDTA-treated Vacutainer tubes. Ficoll-Paque density-gradient centrifugation was used to isolate PBMCs, with at least 6 million obtained per sample. Total RNA was extracted from PBMCs with Trizol reagent, with at least 5 micrograms obtained per sample. For every donor, an aliquot of PBMCs went through flow cytometry to measure the percentages of naive CD45RAhigh/CD27high T cells. To note about this clonotype: The antigen it binds to is not known. It has no much larger one-base neighbor in the sample; base qualities were not kept.

Including the terminal cysteine and phenylalanine, the CDR3 comprises 15 residues. Of the read, only the CDR3 DNA is kept; its 45 bases are in frame from base 1. Trimming removed 8 bases from V and 0 bases from J, leaving 15 bases between the germline ends. Per the germline V gene, SNHLY is the CDR1 and FYNNEI is the CDR2. Receptor libraries were prepared by 5' RACE. The run used an Illumina HiSeq 2500. The second PCR ran for roughly 7 to 11 cycles and used a J-beta primer mix along with a sample-barcoded 5' primer. A template-switch 5' adaptor carrying 12 random nucleotides introduced a unique molecular identifier onto each TCR beta cDNA molecule. Each sample yielded at least 2.5 million CDR3-containing paired-end reads. First-strand cDNA was synthesized from all RNA with the Mint cDNA synthesis kit, primed by a TRBC-specific oligonucleotide. Following uracil-DNA glycosylase treatment, a first 18-cycle PCR with universal primers M1SS and BC2_uni_R was performed on all cDNA. On the authors' methods: Each sample was normalized by randomly selecting 1 million high-quality reads, each carrying a distinct molecular identifier. Instead of being binned into consensus sequences, reads that shared molecular identifiers were thrown out. MiTCR, run with a Q25 quality threshold and the strictest error-elimination algorithm, handled CDR3 identification, clonotype clustering and error correction. A nonparametric unseen species model with Euler transformation was used to estimate lower-bound total TCR beta diversity. In-frame beta chains were kept once TCRdb had trimmed the public reads at Q25 with fastp and called clones with MiXCR. Rows matching on CDR3 protein sequence are summarized as one entry with the most common DNA and genes. TCRdb, not the authors, supplied the V and J calls. Counted in this sample were around 1,500,000 distinct CDR3 sequences; about 43% of them appeared once. The ten top clones hold approximately 7.9% of the sample.

This receptor was identified in a woman aged 18-30 years in good health. The sample comprised blood. Here the chain combines TRBV2 and TRBJ2-3; the D gene is possibly TRBD1 or TRBD2, each agreeing over 5 bases. The sequenced DNA: TGTGCCAGCGGGGGAGCCACAACTAGCACAGATACGCAGTATTTT. It is translated as CASGGATTSTDTQYF.